Sequencing of this T cell receptor (beta chain) was carried out in a study of post-analysis software for immune sequencing data. With respect to this clonotype: The antigen is undetermined.

Prepared libraries of TCR beta cDNA carried unique molecular identifiers. TCRdb itself ran the PCR reads through MiXCR, one entry per CDR3 protein. Of 750,000 to 900,000 distinct CDR3 sequences in the sample, 46% are singletons; the top ten hold approximately 4.4%. Study conclusions and caveats: Five or six TRBV segments, TRBV5-6, TRBV5-1 and TRBV20-1 among them, were found more frequent in patients than controls.

The germline V gene has CDR1 KGHDR and CDR2 SFDVKD. The CDR3 loop spans 13 amino acids. V gave up 8 bases and J gave up 5 bases, with 14 bases separating them. The source material was blood. The V and J genes are TRBV24-1 and TRBJ1-1; possible D gene TRBD1, 5 bases. This TCR was sampled from a girl under 18 with multiple sclerosis. Here the CDR3 DNA reads TGTGCCACCAAGGTGGGGGGAGGGACTGAAGCTTTCTTT. Translation: CATKVGGGTEAFF.